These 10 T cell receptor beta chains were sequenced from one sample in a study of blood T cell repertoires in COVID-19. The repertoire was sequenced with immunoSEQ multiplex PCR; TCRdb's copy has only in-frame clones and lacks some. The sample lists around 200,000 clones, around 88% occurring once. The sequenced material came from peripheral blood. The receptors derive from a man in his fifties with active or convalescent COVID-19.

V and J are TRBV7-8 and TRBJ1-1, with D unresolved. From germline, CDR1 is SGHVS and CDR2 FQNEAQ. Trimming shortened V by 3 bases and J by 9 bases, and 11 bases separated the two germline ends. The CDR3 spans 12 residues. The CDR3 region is CASSFGEFQAFF. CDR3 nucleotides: TGTGCCAGCAGCTTTGGGGAGTTTCAAGCTTTCTTT.

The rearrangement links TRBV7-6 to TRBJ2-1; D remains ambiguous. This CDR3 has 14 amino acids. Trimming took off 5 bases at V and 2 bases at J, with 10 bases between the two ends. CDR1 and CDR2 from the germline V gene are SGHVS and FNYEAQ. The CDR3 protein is CASSLGSTYNEQFF. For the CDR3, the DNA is TGTGCCAGCAGCCTGGGCTCGACCTACAATGAGCAGTTCTTC.

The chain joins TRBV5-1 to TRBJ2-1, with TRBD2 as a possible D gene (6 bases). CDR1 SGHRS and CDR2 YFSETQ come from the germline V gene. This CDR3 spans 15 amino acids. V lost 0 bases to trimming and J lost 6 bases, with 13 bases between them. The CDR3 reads CASSLAGRDLNEQFF. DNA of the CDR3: TGCGCCAGCAGCTTGGCCGGGAGAGACCTCAATGAGCAGTTCTTC.

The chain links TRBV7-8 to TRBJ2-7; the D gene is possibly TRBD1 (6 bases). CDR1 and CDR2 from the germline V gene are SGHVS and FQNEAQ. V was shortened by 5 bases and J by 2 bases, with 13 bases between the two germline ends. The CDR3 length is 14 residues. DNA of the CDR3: TGTGCCAGCAGCCGGCGACAGGACCCCTACGAGCAGTACTTC. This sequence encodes CASSRRQDPYEQYF.

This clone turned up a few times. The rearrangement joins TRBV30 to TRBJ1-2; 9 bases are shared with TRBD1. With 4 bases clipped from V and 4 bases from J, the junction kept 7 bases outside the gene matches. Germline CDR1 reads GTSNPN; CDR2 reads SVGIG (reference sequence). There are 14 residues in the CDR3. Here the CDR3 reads CAWTATGGAYGYTF. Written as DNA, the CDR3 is TGTGCCTGGACTGCGACAGGGGGGGCCTATGGCTACACCTTC.

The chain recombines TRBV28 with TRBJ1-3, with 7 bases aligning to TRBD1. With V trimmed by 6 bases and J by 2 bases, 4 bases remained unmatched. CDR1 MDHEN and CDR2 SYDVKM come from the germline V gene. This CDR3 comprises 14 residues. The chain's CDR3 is CASRTGETGNTIYF. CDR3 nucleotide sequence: TGTGCCAGCAGAACAGGGGAAACTGGAAACACCATATATTTT. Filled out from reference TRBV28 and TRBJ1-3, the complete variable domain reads DVKVTQSSRYLVKRTGEKVFLECVQDMDHENMFWYRQDPGLGLRLIYFSYDVKMKEKGDIPEGYSVSREKKERFSLILESASTNQTSMYLCASRTGETGNTIYFGEGSWLTVV.

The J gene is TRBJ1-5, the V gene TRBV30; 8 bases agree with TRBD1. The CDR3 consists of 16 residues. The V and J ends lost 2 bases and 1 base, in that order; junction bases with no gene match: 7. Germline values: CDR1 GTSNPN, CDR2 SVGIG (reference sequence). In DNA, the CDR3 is TGTGCCTGGAGTTCCAGACAGGGGCCCAGCAATCAGCCCCAGCATTTT. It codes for CAWSSRQGPSNQPQHF. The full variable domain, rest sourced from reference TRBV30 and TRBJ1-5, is SQTIHQWPATLVQPVGSPLSLECTVEGTSNPNLYWYRQAAGRGLQLLFYSVGIGQISSEVPQNLSASRPQDRQFILSSKKLLLSDSGFYLCAWSSRQGPSNQPQHFGDGTRLSIL.

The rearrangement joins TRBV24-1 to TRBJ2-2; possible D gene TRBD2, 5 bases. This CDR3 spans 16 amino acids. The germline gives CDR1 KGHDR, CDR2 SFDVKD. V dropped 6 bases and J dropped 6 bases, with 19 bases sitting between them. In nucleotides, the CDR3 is TGTGCCACCAGTCCCACTAGGTCTGGAAATGCCGGGGAGCTGTTTTTT. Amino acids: CATSPTRSGNAGELFF.

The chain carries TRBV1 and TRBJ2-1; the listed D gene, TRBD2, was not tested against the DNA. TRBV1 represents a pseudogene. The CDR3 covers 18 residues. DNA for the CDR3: TGCACCAGCAGCCAGTACGCTTTGGTGGTAGCAACCTACAATGAGCAGTTCTTC. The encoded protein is CTSSQYALVVATYNEQFF.

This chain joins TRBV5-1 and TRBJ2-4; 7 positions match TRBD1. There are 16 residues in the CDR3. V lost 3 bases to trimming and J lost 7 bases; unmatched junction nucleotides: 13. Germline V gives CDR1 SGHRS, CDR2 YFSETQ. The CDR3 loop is CASSSDRVMTGNIQYF. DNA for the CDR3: TGCGCCAGCAGCTCAGACAGGGTTATGACCGGGAACATTCAGTACTTC.